This TCR beta chain appears in the sequencing data of a study of graft-versus-host responses after intestinal transplantation. The method was immunoSEQ multiplex PCR; TCRdb's version includes in-frame clones alone and lacks a portion of them. The table shows around 90,000 clones, with about 94% occurring only once. The CDR3 sequence is 15 residues long. Germline V lookup: CDR1 MDHEN, CDR2 SYDVKM. Trimming at V came to 3 bases and at J to 4 bases, leaving 8 bases not matched to a gene. Study-level findings and limits: GvH clones appeared in recipient marrow, some first in ileum or blood.

With regard to this clone: The target antigen is unknown.

The V gene is TRBV28, the J gene TRBJ2-5; 7 bases are shared with TRBD2. This specimen was unstimulated CD4+ T cells sorted from spleen or lymph node cells, taken before transplant. The receptor comes from a human donor who was the organ donor for an intestinal transplant. CDR3 loop: CASSFRLTGGETQYF. The CDR3 DNA sequence: TGTGCCAGCAGTTTCAGGCTAACGGGGGGAGAGACCCAGTACTTC.